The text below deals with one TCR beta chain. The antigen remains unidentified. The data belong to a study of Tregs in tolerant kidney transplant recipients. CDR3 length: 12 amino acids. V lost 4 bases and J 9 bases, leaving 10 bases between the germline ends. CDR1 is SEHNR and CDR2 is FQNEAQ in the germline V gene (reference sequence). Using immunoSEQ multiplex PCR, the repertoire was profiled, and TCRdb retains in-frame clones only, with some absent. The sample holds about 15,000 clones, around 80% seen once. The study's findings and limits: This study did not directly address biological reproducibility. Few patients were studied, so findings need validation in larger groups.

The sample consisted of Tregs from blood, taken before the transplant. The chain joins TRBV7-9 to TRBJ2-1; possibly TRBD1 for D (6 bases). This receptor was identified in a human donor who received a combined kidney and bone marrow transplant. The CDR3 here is CASSSPRGEQFF. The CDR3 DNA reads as TGTGCCAGCAGCTCCCCCAGGGGTGAGCAGTTCTTC.